The 5 T cell receptor beta chains presented below share a single source sample, sequenced in a study of cytomegalovirus exposure and HLA in healthy donors. The PCR was carried out with 60 Vbeta primers and 13 Jbeta primers. Using immunoSEQ multiplex PCR, the repertoire was profiled, and TCRdb retains in-frame clones only, with some absent. The table lists 130,000 to 150,000 clones, approximately 79% of them singletons. Sequenced: PBMCs. These receptors all stem from a middle-aged woman in good health and CMV-seropositive.

In this sample, this clone turned up once. The V gene is TRBV6-4, the J gene TRBJ2-7; 9 bases agree with TRBD2. Germline-derived CDR1 and CDR2 are MRHNA and SNTAGT. CDR3 length equals 14 residues. V trimming: 8 bases; J trimming: 4 bases; junction bases outside the gene matches: 9. The CDR3 is CASALAGTKYEQYF. Written as DNA, the CDR3 is TGTGCCAGCGCGCTAGCGGGGACCAAGTACGAGCAGTACTTC.

The chain couples TRBV2 to TRBJ2-3; 7 bases are a match to TRBD2. The junction had 11 bases not matched to a gene; V was cut back by 7 bases and J by 1 base. Germline V gives CDR1 SNHLY, CDR2 FYNNEI. The CDR3 has 16 amino acids. CDR3 sequence reads: CASIRSRLAGTDTQYF. In nucleotides, the CDR3 is TGTGCCAGCATACGATCAAGGCTAGCGGGCACAGATACGCAGTATTTT.

The chain employs TRBV5-1 and TRBJ1-4; the match to TRBD1 covers 7 bases. The CDR3 is 14 amino acids. V lost 4 bases and J lost 5; bases outside the gene matches: 5. Per germline, CDR1 SGHRS and CDR2 YFSETQ. This CDR3 reads CASSPGTANEKLFF. For the CDR3, the DNA is TGCGCCAGCAGCCCAGGGACAGCAAATGAAAAACTGTTTTTT.

This chain uses TRBV5-6 with TRBJ1-6; D gene uncertain. Looked up from germline, CDR1 is SGHDT and CDR2 is YYEEEE. The CDR3 covers 15 residues. V shed 4 bases and J shed 4 bases, with 12 bases lying between them. This CDR3 is CASSHTTEYNSPLHF. In DNA, the CDR3 is TGTGCCAGCAGCCATACCACAGAGTATAATTCACCCCTCCACTTT.

The V gene is TRBV28, the J gene TRBJ2-3; D might be TRBD1 (5 bases). The CDR3 covers 17 residues. Trimming pared 4 bases from V and 2 bases from J, leaving 19 bases between. The V gene's germline CDR1 is MDHEN and CDR2 SYDVKM. CDR3 in amino acids: CASSSFTGRHHTDTQYF. CDR3 nucleotide sequence: TGTGCCAGCAGTTCCTTCACAGGCAGACATCACACAGATACGCAGTATTTT. Complete variable domain (other parts from reference TRBV28 and TRBJ2-3): DVKVTQSSRYLVKRTGEKVFLECVQDMDHENMFWYRQDPGLGLRLIYFSYDVKMKEKGDIPEGYSVSREKKERFSLILESASTNQTSMYLCASSSFTGRHHTDTQYFGPGTRLTVL.